Here is one TCR beta chain with its context. As yet, its antigen is unknown. This sample stems from a study of tumor and adjacent non-tumor tissue in lung cancer. For the study at large: The cohort had approximately 13 adenocarcinoma, 2 squamous cell and 1 small cell patients. The study, taken as a whole, reports: Shorter survival was associated with higher TCR diversity in tumors. Normal lung showed higher cumulative top 100 clone frequency than tumor.

This sample's RNA came from whole unsorted tissue. TCRbeta libraries were built with three rounds of nested PCR, modified from ARM-PCR. TCRdb analysed the multiplex PCR reads with MiXCR anew, one entry per CDR3 protein. This table holds fewer than 120,000 distinct CDR3 sequences, nearly 85% found once. Trimming removed 4 bases at V and 3 bases at J, with 18 bases between. CDR3 length: 16 amino acids. Germline CDR1 and CDR2: MGHRA and YSYEKL. Sequences were obtained from lung tumor tissue. The chain joins TRBV4-1 to TRBJ1-1, with D unclear. This sequence originates from a man in his 70s with non-small cell lung cancer. CDR3 residues: CASSPGFGRADTEAFF. CDR3 coding DNA: TGCGCCAGCAGCCCGGGATTCGGACGGGCGGACACTGAAGCTTTCTTT.